Described below is a single T cell receptor beta chain sequence and its context. Its target is not known. Assay used: immunoSEQ multiplex PCR; TCRdb lists only in-frame clones, some missing. The sample lists some 2,500,000 clones; roughly 93% were seen once. The data were obtained in a study of shared clonotypes between healthy human individuals. The germline gives CDR1 SGDLS, CDR2 YYNGEE. V lost 2 bases to trimming and J lost 4 bases, with 15 bases between them. This CDR3 has 15 residues. Points from the study as a whole: Apart from blood, nothing was sampled; tissue repertoires likely differ.

The TCR originated in a man aged 18 to 30 in good health. Some clones in this sample may be carry-over from other donors' samples. This chain connects TRBV9 to TRBJ2-5; D may be TRBD1 (6 bases). Input material: naive CD4+ T cells from PBMCs. Regarding subset: CD45RA+ positively selected. The CDR3 spells CASSVGTPLGETQYF. The CDR3 DNA is TGTGCCAGCAGCGTCGGGACACCCCTGGGAGAGACCCAGTACTTC.